This T cell receptor (beta chain) was obtained from a study of blood T cell repertoires in COVID-19. Turning to the study itself: Nucleic acid was either cDNA or gDNA, and it came from T cells, B-cell-depleted T cells, or PBMCs.

Exposed enrollees had met someone with a PCR-confirmed or clinician-diagnosed COVID-19 case at some point within the 2 weeks before study entry. Per the study methods: Amplification of reference gene primers provided the estimated nucleated cell counts. The method was immunoSEQ multiplex PCR; TCRdb's version includes in-frame clones alone and lacks a portion of them. The DNA was the basis for D and trimming; V, J and clone size are from that table. Of hundreds of thousands of clones detected, 80% to 85% appear once; the ten largest clones hold 5%. The sample comprised PBMCs or T cells enriched from blood (not recorded which). This clonotype was obtained from a man aged 40-49 years who had been exposed to COVID-19.

The CDR3, as DNA: TGTGCCACCAGTGACTCGGGACAGGGAGAAGCTAACTATGGCTACACCTTC. It is translated as CATSDSGQGEANYGYTF. J is TRBJ1-2 and V is TRBV24-1, with TRBD1 matching over 9 bases. The CDR3 extends over 17 amino acids. Germline V CDR1 and CDR2: KGHDR, SFDVKD. V gave up 4 bases and J gave up 0 bases; unmatched junction bases: 8.